A single sample is the source of the 25 T cell receptor beta chains below, sequenced in a study of blood T cell repertoires in COVID-19. Method: immunoSEQ multiplex PCR; TCRdb's copy keeps in-frame clones and lacks some. This sample has around 60,000 clones; around nine tenths occur once, and the top ten carry nearly 4%. The sequencing input was peripheral blood. The receptors were gathered from a man between 65 and 79 years old with acute or convalescent COVID-19.

The rearrangement uses TRBV30 and TRBJ2-7, with TRBD2 matching 8 bases. Germline V gene data show CDR1 as GTSNPN and CDR2 as SVGIG (reference sequence). With 0 bases clipped from V and 3 bases from J, the junction kept 4 bases outside the gene matches. This CDR3 contains 14 residues. The CDR3 spells CAWSVGTSNYEQYF. In nucleotides, the CDR3 is TGTGCCTGGAGTGTCGGGACTAGTAACTACGAGCAGTACTTC. The variable domain in full, completed from reference TRBV30 and TRBJ2-7, reads SQTIHQWPATLVQPVGSPLSLECTVEGTSNPNLYWYRQAAGRGLQLLFYSVGIGQISSEVPQNLSASRPQDRQFILSSKKLLLSDSGFYLCAWSVGTSNYEQYFGPGTRLTVT.

The genes are TRBV7-9 and TRBJ1-3; D not certain. V was shortened by 0 bases and J by 5 bases, with 11 bases between the two germline ends. CDR1 SEHNR and CDR2 FQNEAQ come from the germline V gene (reference sequence). CDR3 length equals 15 residues. CDR3 sequence: CASSLARADRNTIYF. The CDR3 DNA follows: TGTGCCAGCAGCTTAGCGCGGGCCGACAGAAACACCATATATTTT.

The chain employs TRBV6-2 or TRBV6-3 and TRBJ2-7, with D possibly matching TRBD1 (6 bases). CDR3 length: 13 amino acids. Deletions cut 6 bases from V and 3 bases from J, with 12 bases between. Germline V CDR1 and CDR2: MNHEY, SVGEGT. The CDR3 DNA sequence: TGTGCCAGCAGCCCGGACAGAGACTACGAGCAGTACTTC. This gives the protein CASSPDRDYEQYF.

The chain couples TRBV24-1 to TRBJ2-1, with 10 positions matching TRBD2. CDR3 length equals 14 residues. The V gene end was trimmed by 7 bases and the J gene end by 6 bases; junction bases not matched to a gene: 5. The germline V gene has CDR1 KGHDR and CDR2 SFDVKD. This chain's CDR3 is CATRGLAGANEQFF. CDR3 in DNA: TGTGCCACCAGGGGTCTAGCGGGGGCCAATGAGCAGTTCTTC.

V usage is TRBV11-2 and J usage is TRBJ2-1, with D possibly matching TRBD1 (6 bases). The ends were cut back, 6 bases at V and 0 bases at J, with 12 bases in the middle. The CDR3 is made up of 15 amino acids. Germline CDR1 SGHAT, CDR2 FQNNGV. CDR3 sequence reads: CASRWTEISYNEQFF. DNA of the CDR3: TGTGCCAGCAGGTGGACAGAAATCTCCTACAATGAGCAGTTCTTC.

The chain combines TRBV28 with TRBJ1-5, with 12 nucleotides matching TRBD1. The CDR3 is 16 residues long. Per the germline V gene, CDR1 is MDHEN and CDR2 is SYDVKM. The V gene end was trimmed by 5 bases and the J gene end by 6 bases; junction bases not matched to a gene: 8. The CDR3 bases are TGTGCCAGCAGTACCCCGGGACAGGGGGCGGCTCAGCCCCAGCATTTT. It specifies CASSTPGQGAAQPQHF.

This sequence joins TRBV7-6 and TRBJ1-5; no firm D call. The V end was cut by 0 bases, the J end by 1 base, with 7 bases between. This CDR3 comprises 15 residues. Germline V lookup: CDR1 SGHVS, CDR2 FNYEAQ. The CDR3 here is CASSLAAGSNQPQHF. The CDR3 DNA sequence: TGTGCCAGCAGCTTAGCGGCGGGGAGCAATCAGCCCCAGCATTTT.

This clone was seen just once. The J gene is TRBJ1-1, the V gene TRBV15; a possible D gene is TRBD1 (6 bases). The CDR3 has 14 residues. With 2 bases removed from V and 0 bases from J, the gap between germline ends came to 7 bases. Germline values: CDR1 LNHNV, CDR2 YYDKDF (reference sequence). The CDR3 nucleotides are TGTGCCACCAGCAGACAGGGGTTGAACACTGAAGCTTTCTTT. Translated, it gives CATSRQGLNTEAFF.

The V and J genes are TRBV20-1 and TRBJ1-5; TRBD1 matches at 8 bases. CDR1 and CDR2 (germline): DFQATT, SNEGSKA (reference sequence). The CDR3 runs to 17 residues. The junction had 10 bases not matched to a gene; V was cut back by 3 bases and J by 0 bases. The CDR3 loop reads CSASSTGEGYSNQPQHF. The DNA for the CDR3 is TGCAGTGCTAGTTCGACAGGGGAAGGTTATAGCAATCAGCCCCAGCATTTT.

This clone was picked up one time. CDR3: CASSLLAGGLGDTQYF. The CDR3, as DNA: TGTGCCAGCAGCTTATTGGCGGGGGGGCTCGGAGATACGCAGTATTTT. The rearrangement joins TRBV7-2 to TRBJ2-3; 9 bases are shared with TRBD2. The CDR3 sequence is 16 residues long. Germline CDR1 and CDR2: SGHTA and FQGNSA. The trim removed 2 bases at V and 5 bases at J, leaving 8 bases unmatched.

Only one count was recorded for this clone. V is TRBV2 and J is TRBJ2-5; D is possibly TRBD2 (6 bases). This CDR3 region has 12 residues. CDR1 is SNHLY and CDR2 is FYNNEI in the germline V gene. CDR3 bases: TGTGCGACGCGGGACCGATGGAGTACCCAGTACTTC. Encoded protein: CATRDRWSTQYF.

V and J are TRBV15 and TRBJ2-6, with 7 bases that match TRBD1. Germline V lookup: CDR1 LNHNV, CDR2 YYDKDF (reference sequence). Losses at the gene ends were 1 base for V and 0 bases for J; bases not matched to a gene: 9. The CDR3 runs to 19 residues. The CDR3 region is CATSRGDSALDSGANVLTF. The CDR3 coding sequence is TGTGCCACCAGCAGAGGGGACAGCGCCCTTGACTCTGGGGCCAACGTCCTGACTTTC.

The V gene is TRBV11-1, the J gene TRBJ1-1; weak D call: TRBD1 (5 bases). V lost 6 bases and J 1 base, leaving 12 bases between the germline ends. Germline lookup yields CDR1 SGHAT and CDR2 FQDESV (reference sequence). The CDR3 runs to 14 residues. CDR3 bases: TGTGCCAGCAGACCGGGACTGCAGAACACTGAAGCTTTCTTT. Translation: CASRPGLQNTEAFF.

This clone was counted a few times. This chain joins TRBV5-8 and TRBJ1-1, with TRBD1 matching 9 bases. Germline CDR1 SGHTS, CDR2 YDEGEE. The CDR3 is 14 amino acids. The trim removed 4 bases at V and 3 bases at J, leaving 4 bases unmatched. DNA of the CDR3: TGTGCCAGCAGCAGCCGGGACAGGGACACTGAAGCTTTCTTT. Translating it yields CASSSRDRDTEAFF. Full variable domain (outside the CDR3, taken from reference TRBV5-8 and TRBJ1-1): EAGVTQSPTHLIKTRGQQATLRCSPISGHTSVYWYQQALGLGLQFLLWYDEGEERNRGNFPPRFSGRQFPNYSSELNVNALELEDSALYLCASSSRDRDTEAFFGQGTRLTVV.

The CDR3 reads CASSAYRGQTEAFF. DNA for the CDR3: TGTGCCAGCAGTGCTTACAGGGGGCAGACTGAAGCTTTCTTT. The rearrangement uses TRBV27 and TRBJ1-1, with 9 bases aligning to TRBD1. From germline, CDR1 is MNHEY and CDR2 SMNVEV (reference sequence). The CDR3 totals 14 residues. With 5 bases clipped from V and 5 bases from J, the junction kept 6 bases outside the gene matches.

The chain combines TRBV29-1 with TRBJ1-1, with D possibly being TRBD1 (5 bases). Germline CDR1 is SQVTM and CDR2 is ANQGSEA. V was clipped by 4 bases and J by 11 bases, with 20 bases between them. This CDR3 is 13 amino acids long. CDR3: CSVAWQGGKSAFF. The CDR3 DNA is TGCAGCGTTGCGTGGCAGGGTGGTAAATCTGCTTTCTTT.

On this clone itself: One end of the junction is discordant with germline, which a read error may explain. V gene TRBV7-8 combines with J gene TRBJ2-7; D is undetermined. Germline loops: CDR1 SGHVS, CDR2 FQNEAQ. The CDR3 covers 12 residues. The CDR3 region is CASSHSISSALF. The CDR3 region has the DNA TGTGCCAGCAGCCACTCCATCTCTAGTGCGCTCTTC.

This chain connects TRBV6-5 to TRBJ2-1; TRBD2 is a possible D gene (6 bases). The CDR3 has 14 amino acids. Germline lookup yields CDR1 MNHEY and CDR2 SVGAGI. The ends were cut back, 9 bases at V and 0 bases at J, with 12 bases in the middle. CDR3 sequence reads: CASLRGSSYNEQFF. CDR3 bases: TGTGCCAGTTTACGGGGGAGCTCCTACAATGAGCAGTTCTTC.

The V and J genes are TRBV24-1 and TRBJ2-3; D call uncertain. The CDR3 spans 14 residues. Germline CDR1 KGHDR, CDR2 SFDVKD. The V gene lost 8 bases and the J gene lost 1 base, with 12 bases spanning the gap. This CDR3 reads CATKGAVGTDTQYF. As DNA, the CDR3 is TGTGCCACCAAAGGAGCCGTCGGCACAGATACGCAGTATTTT.

The chain recombines TRBV11-2 with TRBJ2-7; the D gene is possibly TRBD1 (6 bases). V lost 5 bases to trimming and J lost 2 bases, with 13 bases between them. The CDR3 runs to 14 residues. The germline V gene has CDR1 SGHAT and CDR2 FQNNGV. The CDR3 is CASSPTGVTYEQYF. The CDR3 bases are TGTGCCAGCAGCCCGACAGGAGTTACCTACGAGCAGTACTTC.

The V gene is TRBV28, the J gene TRBJ2-6, with 10 bases aligning to TRBD1. Germline V gives CDR1 MDHEN, CDR2 SYDVKM. CDR3 length: 16 amino acids. V shed 10 bases, J shed 1 base, and the junction held 7 bases outside the gene matches. In DNA form, the CDR3 reads TGTGCCATCGGACGACAGGGGGCTTCTGGGGCCAACGTCCTGACTTTC. Translated, it gives CAIGRQGASGANVLTF.

V gene TRBV5-1 combines with J gene TRBJ1-6; no definite D call. The CDR3 totals 16 residues. Germline V gene sequence: CDR1 SGHRS, CDR2 YFSETQ. Trimming removed 4 bases at V and 8 bases at J, with 19 bases between. The CDR3 protein is CASSPLPLIRDSPLHF. The CDR3 nucleotides are TGCGCCAGCAGCCCGTTGCCTCTTATACGCGATTCACCCCTCCACTTT.

V usage is TRBV6-6 and J usage is TRBJ1-2; 7 bases map to TRBD1. The germline V gene encodes CDR1 MNHNY and CDR2 SVGAGI (reference sequence). The CDR3 contains 15 residues. The V gene end was trimmed by 5 bases and the J gene end by 3 bases; junction bases not matched to a gene: 9. In nucleotides, the CDR3 is TGTGCCAGCAGTCTAGGGACAGCAATACACTATGGCTACACCTTC. Translation gives CASSLGTAIHYGYTF.

This rearrangement joins TRBV19 to TRBJ2-1, with 9 bases lining up with TRBD1. The CDR3 loop spans 15 amino acids. After removal of 6 bases from V and 5 bases from J, the junction contained 8 bases not matched to a gene. Germline assignment: CDR1 LNHDA and CDR2 SQIVND (reference sequence). CDR3 bases: TGTGCCAGTAGACGGGGACAGGGTTTTAACAATGAGCAGTTCTTC. Translation gives CASRRGQGFNNEQFF. The entire variable domain, with the rest obtained from reference TRBV19 and TRBJ2-1, is as follows: DGGITQSPKYLFRKEGQNVTLSCEQNLNHDAMYWYRQDPGQGLRLIYYSQIVNDFQKGDIAEGYSVSREKKESFPLTVTSAQKNPTAFYLCASRRGQGFNNEQFFGPGTRLTVL.

The chain employs TRBV11-3 and TRBJ2-1, with unresolved D. The V end was cut by 1 base, the J end by 3 bases, with 4 bases between. CDR1 and CDR2 (germline): SGHNT, YENEEA. The CDR3 length is 13 residues. The CDR3 is CASSLAHYNEQFF. As DNA, the CDR3 is TGTGCCAGCAGCTTAGCCCACTACAATGAGCAGTTCTTC.